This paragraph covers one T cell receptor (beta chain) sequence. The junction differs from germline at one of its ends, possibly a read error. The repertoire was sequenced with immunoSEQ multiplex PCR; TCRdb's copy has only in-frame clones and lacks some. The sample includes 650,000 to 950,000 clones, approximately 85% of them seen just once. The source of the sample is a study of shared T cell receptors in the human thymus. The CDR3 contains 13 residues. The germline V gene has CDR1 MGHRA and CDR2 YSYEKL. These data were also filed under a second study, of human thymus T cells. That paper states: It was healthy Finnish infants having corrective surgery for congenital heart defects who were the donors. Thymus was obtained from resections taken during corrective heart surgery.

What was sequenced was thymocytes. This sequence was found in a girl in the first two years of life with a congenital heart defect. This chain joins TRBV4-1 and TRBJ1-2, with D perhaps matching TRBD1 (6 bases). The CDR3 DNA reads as TGCGCCAGCAGCCAAAGTGAGGGCAGGGGTTTTTGGTTC. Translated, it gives CASSQSEGRGFWF.